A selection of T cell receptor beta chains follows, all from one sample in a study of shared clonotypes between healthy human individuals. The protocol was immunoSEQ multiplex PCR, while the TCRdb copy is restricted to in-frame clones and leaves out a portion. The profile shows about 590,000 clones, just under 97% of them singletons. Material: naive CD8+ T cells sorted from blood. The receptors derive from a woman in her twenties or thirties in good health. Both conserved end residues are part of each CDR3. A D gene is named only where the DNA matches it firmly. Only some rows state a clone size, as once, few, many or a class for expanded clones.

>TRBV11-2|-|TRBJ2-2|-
CASSPAWTGELFF
TGTGCCAGCAGCCCTGCTTGGACCGGGGAGCTGTTTTTT
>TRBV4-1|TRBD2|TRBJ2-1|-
CASSHPRSGSSYNEQFF
TGCGCCAGCAGCCATCCTCGTAGCGGGAGCTCCTACAATGAGCAGTTCTTC
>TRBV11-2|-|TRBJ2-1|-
CASSLVASSYNEQFF
TGTGCCAGCAGCTTAGTGGCAAGCTCCTACAATGAGCAGTTCTTC
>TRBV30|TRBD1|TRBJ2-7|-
CAWKTGTGGFHYEQYF
TGTGCCTGGAAGACCGGGACAGGGGGTTTCCACTACGAGCAGTACTTC
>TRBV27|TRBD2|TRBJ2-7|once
CASSLGLAGYEQYF
TGTGCCAGCAGTTTGGGACTAGCGGGCTACGAGCAGTACTTC
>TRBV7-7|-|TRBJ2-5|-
CASSFRRDETQYF
TGTGCCAGCAGCTTTCGGCGGGATGAGACCCAGTACTTC
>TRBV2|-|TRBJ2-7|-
CASSKLIVIRGYEQYF
TGTGCCAGCAGTAAGCTCATCGTGATTCGGGGCTACGAGCAGTACTTC
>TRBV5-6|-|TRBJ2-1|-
CASSFDYNEQFF
TGTGCCAGCAGCTTTGACTATAATGAGCAGTTCTTC
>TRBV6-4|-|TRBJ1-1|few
CASREGAMDTEAFF
TGTGCCAGCAGGGAAGGGGCGATGGACACTGAAGCTTTCTTT
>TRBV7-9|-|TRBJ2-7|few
CASSSSPREQYF
TGTGCCAGCAGCTCCAGCCCGAGGGAGCAGTACTTC
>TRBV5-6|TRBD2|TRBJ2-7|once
CASSPKEAGRRGYEQYF
TGTGCCAGCAGCCCTAAAGAAGCGGGAAGGCGGGGTTACGAGCAGTACTTC
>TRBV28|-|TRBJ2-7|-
CASSLGGTSYEQYF
TGTGCCAGCAGTTTAGGAGGGACCTCCTACGAGCAGTACTTC
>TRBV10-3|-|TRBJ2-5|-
CAISESLGIGETQYF
TGTGCCATCAGTGAGTCGCTCGGGATTGGGGAGACCCAGTACTTC
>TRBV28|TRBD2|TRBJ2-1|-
CASSYSGFSYNEQFF
TGTGCCAGCAGCTATAGCGGGTTCTCCTACAATGAGCAGTTCTTC
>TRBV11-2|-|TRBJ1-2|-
CASSLLQENYGYTF
TGTGCCAGCAGCTTACTGCAGGAGAACTATGGCTACACCTTC
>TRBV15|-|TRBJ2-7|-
CATSRDWTGPEDEQYF
TGTGCCACCAGCAGAGATTGGACGGGACCCGAGGACGAGCAGTACTTC
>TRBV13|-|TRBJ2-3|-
CASSSRTGVTQYF
TGTGCCAGCAGTTCACGAACGGGGGTCACGCAGTATTTT
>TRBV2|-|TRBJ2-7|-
CASSGDSGGYEQYF
TGTGCCAGCAGTGGTGACTCTGGAGGCTACGAGCAGTACTTC
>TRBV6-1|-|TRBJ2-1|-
CASSGLYTVDEQFF
TGTGCCAGCAGTGGACTCTACACCGTCGATGAGCAGTTCTTC
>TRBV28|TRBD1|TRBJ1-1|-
CASRDRGLAAFF
TGTGCCAGCAGGGACAGGGGGCTCGCAGCTTTCTTT
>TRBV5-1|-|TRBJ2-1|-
CASSHHRTDRSYNEQFF
TGCGCCAGCAGCCACCACCGGACAGACCGCTCCTACAATGAGCAGTTCTTC
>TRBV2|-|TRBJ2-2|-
CASSEGTTPFPGELFF
TGTGCCAGCAGTGAAGGAACTACTCCTTTCCCCGGGGAGCTGTTTTTT
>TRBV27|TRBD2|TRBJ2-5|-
CASRPLAGLEQETQYF
TGTGCCAGCAGGCCACTAGCGGGGCTTGAACAAGAGACCCAGTACTTC
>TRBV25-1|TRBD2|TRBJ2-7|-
CASSERFSASGNEQYF
TGTGCCAGCAGTGAAAGGTTTTCGGCTAGCGGGAACGAGCAGTACTTC
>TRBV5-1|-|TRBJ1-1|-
CASSADSGTEAFF
TGCGCCAGCAGCGCCGACAGTGGGACTGAAGCTTTCTTT
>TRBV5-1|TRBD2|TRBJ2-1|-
CASSLFGRASSYNEQFF
TGCGCCAGCAGCTTGTTTGGGAGGGCCAGCTCCTACAATGAGCAGTTCTTC
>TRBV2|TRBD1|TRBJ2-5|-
CASSGTEETQYF
TGTGCCAGCAGCGGGACAGAAGAGACCCAGTACTTC
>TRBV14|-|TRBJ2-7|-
CASSQVLPGEQYF
TGTGCCAGCAGCCAAGTCCTCCCGGGGGAGCAGTACTTC
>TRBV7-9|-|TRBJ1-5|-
CASSLGEGTNQPQHF
TGTGCCAGCAGCTTAGGAGAGGGGACTAATCAGCCCCAGCATTTT
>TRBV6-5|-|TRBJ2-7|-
CASSEGRLNHEQYF
TGTGCCAGCAGTGAAGGACGGTTAAATCACGAGCAGTACTTC
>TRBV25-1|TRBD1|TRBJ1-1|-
CASSDPTGGVTEAFF
TGTGCCAGCAGTGACCCGACAGGGGGCGTCACTGAAGCTTTCTTT
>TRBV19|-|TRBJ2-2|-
CASTTTPGTNTGELFF
TGTGCCAGTACCACCACGCCAGGGACGAACACCGGGGAGCTGTTTTTT
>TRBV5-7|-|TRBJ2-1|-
CASSLGANINEQFF
TGTGCCAGCAGCTTGGGAGCCAATATCAATGAGCAGTTCTTC
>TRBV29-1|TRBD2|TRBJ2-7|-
CSVGGGRSNEQYF
TGCAGCGTTGGGGGGGGGAGAAGTAACGAGCAGTACTTC
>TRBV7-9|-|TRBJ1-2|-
CASSSTDFSNYGYTF
TGTGCCAGCAGCTCGACCGATTTTTCTAACTATGGCTACACCTTC
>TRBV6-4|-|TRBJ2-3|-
CASSGSYSTDTQYF
TGTGCCAGCAGTGGGAGTTATAGCACAGATACGCAGTATTTT
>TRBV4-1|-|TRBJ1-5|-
CASSQLALETIGNQPQHF
TGCGCCAGCAGCCAATTAGCTCTGGAGACAATAGGGAATCAGCCCCAGCATTTT
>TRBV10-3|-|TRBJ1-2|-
CAISENRDGYTF
TGTGCCATCAGTGAGAACAGGGATGGCTACACCTTC
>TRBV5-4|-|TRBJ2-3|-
CASSGLDGTDTQYF
TGTGCCAGCAGCGGGCTCGACGGCACAGATACGCAGTATTTT
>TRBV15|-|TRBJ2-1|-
CATSRSSDKWYEQFF
TGTGCCACCAGCAGATCATCGGACAAGTGGTATGAGCAGTTCTTC
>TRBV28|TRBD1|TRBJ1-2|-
CASRPETGIDYGYTF
TGTGCCAGCAGGCCTGAGACAGGGATAGACTATGGCTACACCTTC
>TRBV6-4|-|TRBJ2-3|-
CASSEGGYTDTQYF
TGTGCCAGCAGTGAGGGGGGCTACACAGATACGCAGTATTTT
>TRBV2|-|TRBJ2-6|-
CASSEVGGGEANVLTF
TGTGCCAGCAGTGAAGTGGGGGGAGGAGAGGCCAACGTCCTGACTTTC
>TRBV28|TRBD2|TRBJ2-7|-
CASSHSGRFYEQYF
TGTGCCAGCAGTCATAGCGGGAGATTTTACGAGCAGTACTTC
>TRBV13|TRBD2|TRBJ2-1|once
CASSSGLAGVNEQFF
TGTGCCAGCAGCTCCGGACTAGCGGGAGTCAATGAGCAGTTCTTC
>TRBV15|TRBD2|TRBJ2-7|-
CATSSRLAGGHEQYF
TGTGCCACCAGCAGCCGACTAGCGGGAGGACACGAGCAGTACTTC
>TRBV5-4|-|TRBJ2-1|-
CASSDSGAEQFF
TGTGCCAGCAGCGACTCGGGGGCTGAGCAGTTCTTC
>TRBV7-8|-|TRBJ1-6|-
CASSNLQGSYNSPLHF
TGTGCCAGCAGCAACCTACAGGGTTCCTATAATTCACCCCTCCACTTT
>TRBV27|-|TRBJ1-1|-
CATHPRWDTEAFF
TGTGCCACCCACCCCCGTTGGGACACTGAAGCTTTCTTT
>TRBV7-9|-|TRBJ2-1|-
CASSQHYNEQFF
TGTGCCAGCAGCCAACATTACAATGAGCAGTTCTTC